The clone carrying this T cell receptor (beta chain) has just one count. Its antigen is still unknown. The sample belongs to a study of T cell responses to AZD1222 COVID-19 vaccine. In the study overall: Analyses pooled second doses at about 4 or about 12 weeks.

The length of the CDR3 is 15 residues. Germline CDR1 reads LNHDA; CDR2 reads SQIVND (reference sequence). V lost 5 bases and J lost 4, with 17 bases in between. The data were produced by immunoSEQ multiplex PCR, yet TCRdb's version contains in-frame clones alone and is incomplete. The sample lists 130,000 or so clones, over 80% occurring once. Study outcomes and limitations: Most donors were white British and more were female, and clonal diversity was possibly underestimated.

This specimen consisted of peripheral blood, obtained on day 0 of AZD1222 vaccination. The TCR comes from an adult in good health. The chain links TRBV19 to TRBJ1-2; the D gene is possibly TRBD1 (6 bases). In DNA, the CDR3 is TGTGCCAGTAGTCTAAATCAGAGGGACATCTATGGCTACACCTTC. This sequence encodes CASSLNQRDIYGYTF.